The 16 T cell receptor beta chains below come from one sample, sequenced in a study of vaccination and CD4 T cells after COVID-19. Their recognized antigens are unknown. The assay that was used to sequence DNA from cultured CD4+ T cells was the Oncomine TCR Beta short-read assay. It was from cultured CD4+ T cells that genomic DNA was extracted. Each CDR3 protein is one row after TCRdb ran MiXCR on the PCR reads. Found here are 12,000 or so distinct CDR3 sequences, about 39% of them singletons; the top ten hold about 17%. Treatment: approximately nine-day PBMC culture with coronavirus spike peptide pools or control peptides (ViraFEST assay). Researchers collected the unexposed donor's CD4+ T cells before the COVID-19 pandemic (2011-2018). Sequences were obtained from CD4+ T cells from blood, cultured in vitro. These receptors originate from a human donor in good health.

The chain carries TRBV6-5 and TRBJ1-1; D gene ambiguous. The CDR3 consists of 12 residues. The germline V gene encodes CDR1 MNHEY and CDR2 SVGAGI. The V end lost 0 bases, the J end lost 10 bases, and 9 bases lay between the germline ends. CDR3 sequence: CASSYSGTRAFF. CDR3 in DNA: TGTGCCAGCAGTTACTCCGGCACGCGAGCTTTCTTT.

The gene calls are TRBV12-3 or TRBV12-4 and TRBJ1-5; weak D call: TRBD1 (6 bases). The CDR3 contains 14 residues. Trimming took off 6 bases at V and 4 bases at J, with 13 bases between the two ends. CDR3 loop: CASRPNRVNQPQHF. CDR3 DNA: TGTGCCAGCAGGCCAAACAGGGTTAATCAGCCCCAGCATTTT.

This clonotype came up once. The V and J genes are TRBV7-2 and TRBJ1-4; D not resolved. Germline CDR1 is SGHTA and CDR2 is FQGNSA. Trimming took 5 bases from V and 7 from J, leaving 11 bases between them. This CDR3 region has 13 residues. The CDR3 coding sequence is TGTGCCAGCAGCCCCTATTCGGGTGAAAAACTGTTTTTT. This codes for CASSPYSGEKLFF.

This chain uses TRBV20-1 with TRBJ2-1; 8 positions agree with TRBD2. Germline V gene sequence: CDR1 DFQATT, CDR2 SNEGSKA (reference sequence). CDR3 size: 17 residues. V lost 2 bases, J lost 4 bases, and 13 bases stayed unmatched. The CDR3 nucleotides are TGCAGTGCTAGAACCGGGACTAGGGTTCGGGTATACAATGAGCAGTTCTTC. This translates into CSARTGTRVRVYNEQFF.

This chain links TRBV6-7 with TRBJ2-7; D not resolved. TRBV6-7 counts as an open reading frame of uncertain function. V was cut by 7 bases and J by 0 bases, with 19 bases left in between. This CDR3 spans 16 amino acids. CDR3 nucleotide sequence: TGTGCCAGCACCAACCGGGCCCTCTCAAGCTCCTACGAGCAGTACTTC. The encoded protein is CASTNRALSSSYEQYF.

A few counts support this clonotype. The chain employs TRBV5-1 and TRBJ1-2; D gene uncertain. CDR3 length: 14 residues. Germline CDR1 and CDR2: SGHRS and YFSETQ. V was cut by 7 bases and J by 0 bases, with 13 bases left in between. The CDR3 is CASLVESPNYGYTF. The CDR3, as DNA: TGCGCCAGCCTCGTGGAGAGCCCTAACTATGGCTACACCTTC. Variable domain in full (rest from reference TRBV5-1 and TRBJ1-2): KAGVTQTPRYLIKTRGQQVTLSCSPISGHRSVSWYQQTPGQGLQFLFEYFSETQRNKGNFPGRFSGRQFSNSRSEMNVSTLELGDSALYLCASLVESPNYGYTFGSGTRLTVV.

The gene calls are TRBV6-1 and TRBJ2-7; tentatively, D is TRBD2 (5 bases). CDR1 and CDR2 (germline): MNHNS, SASEGT. The CDR3 is 12 residues long. V was shortened by 5 bases and J by 4 bases, with 9 bases between the two germline ends. The CDR3 spells CASSRTGYEQYF. CDR3 coding DNA: TGTGCCAGCAGTAGGACGGGATACGAGCAGTACTTC.

The rearrangement joins TRBV15 to TRBJ2-1; 10 nucleotides align to TRBD1. CDR3 length: 14 residues. CDR1 is LNHNV, CDR2 YYDKDF, per germline (reference sequence). Germline trimming cut 5 bases from V and 6 bases from J; bases unmatched to any gene: 4. DNA of the CDR3: TGTGCCACCAGCGCAAGGACAGGGGGCAATGAGCAGTTCTTC. Protein product: CATSARTGGNEQFF.

The V and J genes are TRBV25-1 and TRBJ2-5; D remains ambiguous. Germline CDR1 is MGHDK and CDR2 is SYGVNS. The V end was cut by 5 bases, the J end by 3 bases, with 13 bases between. This CDR3 contains 14 residues. CDR3 sequence: CASSFIDAEETQYF. CDR3 in DNA: TGTGCCAGCAGTTTTATCGATGCGGAAGAGACCCAGTACTTC.

The chain links TRBV7-2 to TRBJ2-3; possibly TRBD2 for D (6 bases). Germline V gene data show CDR1 as SGHTA and CDR2 as FQGNSA. The ends were cut back, 3 bases at V and 5 bases at J, with 18 bases in the middle. The CDR3 is 16 residues long. The CDR3 reads CASSFFAGSFGDTQYF. The CDR3 DNA reads as TGTGCCAGCAGCTTCTTCGCCGGGAGTTTCGGAGATACGCAGTATTTT.

The gene calls are TRBV24-1 and TRBJ2-5, with TRBD1 identical over 10 bases. Trimming cost V 0 bases and J 1 base; bases outside gene matches: 4. Germline CDR1 and CDR2: KGHDR and SFDVKD. This CDR3 spans 17 amino acids. The CDR3 coding sequence is TGTGCCACCAGTGATTTGACGGGACAGGGGCTCCAAGAGACCCAGTACTTC. It specifies CATSDLTGQGLQETQYF.

The DNA for the CDR3 is TGTGCCAGCAGGACATTGGGGACTAGTGCTAACTACGAGCAGTACTTC. As protein: CASRTLGTSANYEQYF. The chain has TRBV6-2 or TRBV6-3 and TRBJ2-7; 8 bases line up with TRBD2. This CDR3 has 16 residues. Per germline, CDR1 MNHEY and CDR2 SVGEGT. V lost 6 bases to trimming and J lost 3 bases; unmatched junction nucleotides: 13.

In its sample, this clonotype was seen a few times. The chain uses TRBV6-1 and TRBJ1-3; weak D call: TRBD1 (5 bases). Germline assignment: CDR1 MNHNS and CDR2 SASEGT. Trimming removed 6 bases at V and 4 bases at J, with 16 bases between. This CDR3 is built from 15 residues. DNA of the CDR3: TGTGCCAGCAGCTCTATCGGGTGGGGGGGAAACACCATATATTTT. Its protein product is CASSSIGWGGNTIYF.

This clonotype was observed a handful of times. The chain links TRBV5-1 to TRBJ1-2; D is undetermined. The CDR3 consists of 13 residues. Trimming removed 0 bases from V and 8 bases from J, with 11 bases in between. Germline loops: CDR1 SGHRS, CDR2 YFSETQ. The CDR3 DNA reads as TGCGCCAGCAGCTTGGAGGGTGGGCGCGGCTACACCTTC. It yields the protein CASSLEGGRGYTF.

This chain connects TRBV6-2 or TRBV6-3 to TRBJ2-7; 13 nucleotides match TRBD2. V shed 8 bases, J shed 13 bases, and the junction held 11 bases outside the gene matches. The CDR3 has 13 amino acids. Germline CDR1 is MNHEY and CDR2 is SVGEGT. CDR3 coding DNA: TGTGCCAGCGGACTTGGACTAGCGGGAGCACAATACTTC. This encodes CASGLGLAGAQYF.

This clonotype was counted only a few times. The chain has TRBV30 and TRBJ1-2; 7 bases map to TRBD1. The V and J ends lost 3 bases and 5 bases, in that order; junction bases with no gene match: 6. The CDR3 extends over 13 amino acids. Germline CDR1 reads GTSNPN; CDR2 reads SVGIG (reference sequence). The CDR3: CAWRLAGGYGYTF. CDR3 nucleotides: TGTGCCTGGAGGCTGGCAGGGGGGTATGGCTACACCTTC.